The clone carrying this T cell receptor (beta chain) was seen a handful of times. Its antigen remains unknown. Additional DNA sequences in this sample encode the identical CDR3. This entry belongs to a study of beta chain features in type 1 diabetes. Points from the study as a whole: When Type 1 diabetes patients were examined, their TCRB CDR3s proved moderately but significantly shorter in all four CD4+ subsets. The question left open here concerned HLA type influencing TCRB rearrangement.

Trimming left V 4 bases short and J 1 base short, with 12 bases between. CDR1 and CDR2 (germline): SGHAT, FQNNGV. This CDR3 spans 15 amino acids. Staining for CD45RO/CCR7/CD25/CD127/CD95/CD27 allowed sorting of CD4+ naive, central memory, regulatory and stem cell-like memory cells. Populations isolated by sorting all had purity greater than 95%. The entirety of the isolated RNA underwent reverse transcription, so expressed TCRB transcripts were sequenced. Clones were sequenced by immunoSEQ multiplex PCR, and TCRdb holds only the in-frame ones, with some missing. Among 310,000 or so clones listed, over 7% were seen once.

The origin of this receptor is a young man with type 1 diabetes. The chain has TRBV11-2 and TRBJ2-3, with D possibly matching TRBD2 (6 bases). Sequences were obtained from central memory CD4+ T cells from blood. CDR3 nucleotide sequence: TGTGCCAGCAGCTCTGCTGGCGGGGGCACAGATACGCAGTATTTT. The encoded protein is CASSSAGGGTDTQYF.